These 8 T cell receptor beta chains were all obtained from the same sample, sequenced in a study of OX40 agonist ivuxolimab in advanced cancers. Clones were sequenced by immunoSEQ multiplex PCR, and TCRdb holds only the in-frame ones, with some missing. The sample holds some 80,000 clones; about 88% are singletons and the top ten take 0.72%. Here the sequenced sample was CD4+ or CD8+ T cells sorted from blood, taken in a trial of the OX40 agonist ivuxolimab. The source of these receptors is an adult with an advanced solid tumor such as melanoma, head and neck, liver or kidney cancer.

J is TRBJ1-2 and V is TRBV2; D is undetermined. Per the germline V gene, CDR1 is SNHLY and CDR2 is FYNNEI. Between the trimmed V and J ends, which lost 11 bases and 9 bases, there was a span of 25 bases. The CDR3 covers 14 residues. CDR3 loop: CAAKSNPLRERYTF. DNA of the CDR3: TGTGCCGCGAAGTCCAACCCTCTACGAGAGCGCTACACCTTC.

The CDR3 loop reads CASSQDWVSLRVPLPVGHEQYF. In DNA form, the CDR3 reads TGCGCCAGCAGCCAAGATTGGGTTTCTCTGAGGGTTCCTTTGCCCGTAGGCCACGAGCAGTACTTC. The rearrangement links TRBV4-1 to TRBJ2-7, with D maybe TRBD2 (5 bases). The CDR3 covers 22 residues. Germline V gives CDR1 MGHRA, CDR2 YSYEKL. Trimming cost V 0 bases and J 5 bases, with 35 bases left between them.

The J gene is TRBJ2-5, the V gene TRBV28, with D possibly TRBD2 on 6 matching bases. Trimming removed 6 bases at V and 3 bases at J, with 20 bases between. Germline V lookup: CDR1 MDHEN, CDR2 SYDVKM. This CDR3 contains 16 residues. CDR3 sequence (DNA): TGTGCCAGCAGCCCAACAAGTGCAGGGAGGAAAGAGACCCAGTACTTC. Translating gives CASSPTSAGRKETQYF.

The genes are TRBV5-6 and TRBJ1-2, with D tentatively TRBD1 (5 bases). CDR1 is SGHDT and CDR2 is YYEEEE in the germline V gene. The CDR3 extends over 14 amino acids. Trimming took off 5 bases at V and 6 bases at J, with 17 bases between the two ends. CDR3 coding DNA: TGTGCCAGCAGACAAGGGAGAATCAGGGATGGCTACACCTTC. It encodes CASRQGRIRDGYTF.

The chain links TRBV7-8 to TRBJ1-1, with a tentative D call TRBD1 (6 bases). CDR1 is SGHVS and CDR2 is FQNEAQ in the germline V gene. The CDR3 is made up of 15 amino acids. Trimming took 5 bases from V and 4 from J, leaving 17 bases between them. The CDR3 region has the DNA TGTGCCAGCAGCCCCCAAGGACAGAGGGGCACTGAAGCTTTCTTT. Encoded protein: CASSPQGQRGTEAFF.

This sequence joins TRBV10-3 and TRBJ1-1; 8 bases align to TRBD1. V dropped 10 bases and J dropped 5; count of bases not matched to a gene: 9. The CDR3 runs 13 residues. Per the germline V gene, CDR1 is ENHRY and CDR2 is SYGVKD. CDR3 amino acids: CATKDRDGTEAFF. The CDR3 region has the DNA TGTGCCACAAAGGACAGGGACGGGACTGAAGCTTTCTTT.

This clone came up a few times. The chain recombines TRBV5-1 with TRBJ1-2; the D is unclear. The CDR3 length is 12 residues. Trimming removed 7 bases from V and 7 bases from J, with 14 bases in between. Germline V gene sequence: CDR1 SGHRS, CDR2 YFSETQ. DNA for the CDR3: TGCGCCAGCGGAGGGCAAAGTGGTGGCTACACCTTC. Residues: CASGGQSGGYTF.

V and J are TRBV5-4 and TRBJ2-6; 10 bases map to TRBD2. Germline-derived CDR1 and CDR2 are SGHNT and YYREEE (reference sequence). This CDR3 spans 17 amino acids. With 6 bases clipped from V and 1 base from J, the junction kept 7 bases outside the gene matches. CDR3 DNA sequence: TGTGCCAGCACCGCCGGACTAGCGGTTTCTGGGGCCAACGTCCTGACTTTC. It codes for CASTAGLAVSGANVLTF. Variable domain in full (rest from reference TRBV5-4 and TRBJ2-6): ETGVTQSPTHLIKTRGQQVTLRCSSQSGHNTVSWYQQALGQGPQFIFQYYREEENGRGNFPPRFSGLQFPNYSSELNVNALELDDSALYLCASTAGLAVSGANVLTFGAGSRLTVL.